This passage covers 2 T cell receptor beta chains from one sample sequenced in a study of vaccination and CD4 T cells after COVID-19. Cultured CD4+ T cell DNA underwent sequencing with the Oncomine TCR Beta short-read assay. TCRdb itself ran the PCR reads through MiXCR, one entry per CDR3 protein. The table includes about 14,000 distinct CDR3 sequences, roughly 43% detected once. These receptors have no identified antigens. The treatment was: roughly 10-day PBMC culture with coronavirus spike peptide pools or control peptides (ViraFEST assay). Sequencing was carried out using cultured CD4+ T cells from blood. The receptor source for this set is a human donor with COVID-19.

This clonotype was found a few times. CDR3 in DNA: TGTGCCAGCAGTTCCCAGGGAACCGCTAACTATGGCTACACCTTC. It codes for CASSSQGTANYGYTF. The chain has TRBV5-4 and TRBJ1-2; perhaps TRBD1 as D (5 bases). The CDR3 covers 15 residues. Trimming shortened V by 5 bases and J by 0 bases, and 14 bases separated the two germline ends. Germline V gene data show CDR1 as SGHNT and CDR2 as YYREEE (reference sequence).

This rearrangement joins TRBV7-8 to TRBJ1-5, with TRBD1 as a possible D gene (6 bases). Trimming removed 0 bases at V and 2 bases at J, with 11 bases between. CDR1 is SGHVS and CDR2 is FQNEAQ in the germline V gene. There are 16 residues in the CDR3. CDR3 loop: CASSLAHPGGNQPQHF. CDR3 DNA: TGTGCCAGCAGCTTAGCGCATCCAGGGGGCAATCAGCCCCAGCATTTT.